This TCR beta chain was captured in a study of cytotoxic CD8 clonotypes in ibrutinib-treated CLL. In the study overall: Of the patients, 11 were relapsed/refractory, under 16 treatment-naive and 17 to 18 IGHV unmutated. The taking of response samples occurred after a median roughly 12 months of treatment, with a range of 6 to 36.

About this clone: Antigen: not known.

This CDR3 is 14 amino acids long. CDR1 and CDR2 from the germline V gene are SGHDT and YYEEEE. V was trimmed by 7 bases and J by 0 bases, leaving 11 bases between them. Study-level results: There were few public clonotypes, and on treatment they contracted or stayed stable.

The method was immunoSEQ multiplex PCR; TCRdb's version includes in-frame clones alone and lacks a portion of them. In the table there are just over 200,000 clones, just under 80% of which are singletons. V and J are TRBV5-6 and TRBJ1-3; D ambiguous. This receptor was identified in a human donor with chronic lymphocytic leukemia. Sequenced here: PBMCs, sampled after 12 months of ibrutinib treatment. The CDR3 nucleotides are TGTGCCAGCTGGGGTTTCAACTCTGGAAACACCATATATTTT. It specifies CASWGFNSGNTIYF.